This T cell receptor beta chain was observed in a study of PD-1 and CTLA-4 blockade in melanoma. From germline, CDR1 is SGHRS and CDR2 YFSETQ. This CDR3 spans 15 amino acids. J gave up 4 bases and V 4 bases, and 7 bases lay outside the gene matches. This table comes from immunoSEQ multiplex PCR, and its TCRdb copy is limited to in-frame clones, with some not included. The repertoire holds roughly 30,000 clones, with roughly 89% as singletons. The chain couples TRBV5-1 to TRBJ2-7; TRBD1 matches at 11 bases. Sequences were derived from CD8+ T cells from peripheral blood, sampled before anti-PD-1 treatment. The sequence derives from a human donor with melanoma. In nucleotides, the CDR3 is TGCGCCAGCAGCCTGCCGGACAGGGGGCTTTACGAGCAGTACTTC. Translation gives CASSLPDRGLYEQYF.